The 13 T cell receptor beta chains given below trace back to one sample, sequenced in a study of PD-L1 blockade in urothelial cancer. TCRdb keeps only in-frame clones here, not all; method: immunoSEQ multiplex PCR. Here the sample spans around 68,000 clones, approximately 78% being singletons. Time point described: pretreatment peripheral blood. Specimen: PBMCs, collected around atezolizumab (anti-PD-L1) treatment. The receptors here all came from a man aged 70-80 years with urothelial cancer.

In DNA, the CDR3 is TGCGCCAGCAGCTCCGGACAGGGATATGGCTACACCTTC. It is translated as CASSSGQGYGYTF. The J gene is TRBJ1-2, the V gene TRBV5-1; the match to TRBD1 covers 8 bases. The trim removed 3 bases at V and 5 bases at J, leaving 3 bases unmatched. Germline V gives CDR1 SGHRS, CDR2 YFSETQ. The CDR3 runs to 13 residues. The full variable domain, completed using reference TRBV5-1 and TRBJ1-2, is KAGVTQTPRYLIKTRGQQVTLSCSPISGHRSVSWYQQTPGQGLQFLFEYFSETQRNKGNFPGRFSGRQFSNSRSEMNVSTLELGDSALYLCASSSGQGYGYTFGSGTRLTVV.

The V and J genes are TRBV10-1 and TRBJ1-1; possible D gene TRBD1, 6 bases. CDR3 length equals 14 residues. V was clipped by 0 bases and J by 7 bases, with 12 bases between them. Looked up from germline, CDR1 is WNHNN and CDR2 is SYGVQD (reference sequence). The CDR3 DNA reads as TGCGCCAGCAGTGAGTCGCGACAGGCTAGTGAAGCTTTCTTT. As protein: CASSESRQASEAFF.

This clone was seen only a few times. This chain joins TRBV2 and TRBJ2-7, with 9 bases lining up with TRBD2. Germline V gene sequence: CDR1 SNHLY, CDR2 FYNNEI. This CDR3 region has 14 residues. V lost 9 bases, J lost 6 bases, and 12 bases stayed unmatched. The CDR3 coding sequence is TGTGCCAGTTCTAAGCGGGGGGTCCCACTCGAGCAGTACTTC. Translation: CASSKRGVPLEQYF.

The table lists this clone with a count of one. DNA for the CDR3: TGTGCCAGCAACGTCAGGGAACCTAACACTGAAGCTTTCTTT. Translating it yields CASNVREPNTEAFF. V gene TRBV6-1 combines with J gene TRBJ1-1, with D perhaps matching TRBD1 (5 bases). The germline V and J ends were trimmed by 7 bases and 2 bases, with 14 bases remaining between them. The length of the CDR3 is 14 residues. CDR1 is MNHNS, CDR2 SASEGT, per germline.

This clone was detected a few times. This sequence joins TRBV11-2 and TRBJ1-1; D is uncertain. V lost 2 bases to trimming and J lost 5 bases, with 6 bases between them. The CDR3 contains 12 residues. The germline V gene encodes CDR1 SGHAT and CDR2 FQNNGV. The CDR3 here is CASSLRGTEAFF. The CDR3 nucleotides read TGTGCCAGCAGCTTACGAGGGACTGAAGCTTTCTTT. The full variable domain, completed using reference TRBV11-2 and TRBJ1-1, is EAGVAQSPRYKIIEKRQSVAFWCNPISGHATLYWYQQILGQGPKLLIQFQNNGVVDDSQLPKDRFSAERLKGVDSTLKIQPAKLEDSAVYLCASSLRGTEAFFGQGTRLTVV.

This chain links TRBV19 with TRBJ2-1; 11 bases align to TRBD2. The CDR3 is 18 residues long. In germline, CDR1 is LNHDA, CDR2 SQIVND (reference sequence). Trimming took 4 bases from V and 6 from J; bases not matched to a gene: 14. CDR3: CASSSRLAGLGKGNEQFF. The CDR3 DNA follows: TGTGCCAGTAGTAGCAGACTAGCGGGATTAGGTAAGGGCAATGAGCAGTTCTTC.

This chain joins TRBV19 and TRBJ2-1, with TRBD2 identical over 11 bases. Germline V gives CDR1 LNHDA, CDR2 SQIVND (reference sequence). Trimming removed 5 bases from V and 4 bases from J; junction bases left unmatched: 4. The CDR3 is made up of 15 amino acids. This CDR3 is CASSAGLAEYNEQFF. CDR3 coding DNA: TGTGCCAGTAGTGCGGGACTAGCGGAATACAATGAGCAGTTCTTC.

The chain has TRBV5-4 and TRBJ1-1, with 7 bases identical to TRBD1. The CDR3 length is 16 residues. Trimming removed 4 bases from V and 1 base from J; junction bases left unmatched: 10. The germline gives CDR1 SGHNT, CDR2 YYREEE (reference sequence). The CDR3 nucleotides are TGTGCCAGCAGCGGGGGACAGCTCGACGGGAACACTGAAGCTTTCTTT. It codes for CASSGGQLDGNTEAFF. Using reference TRBV5-4 and TRBJ1-1 for the parts outside the CDR3, the full variable domain is ETGVTQSPTHLIKTRGQQVTLRCSSQSGHNTVSWYQQALGQGPQFIFQYYREEENGRGNFPPRFSGLQFPNYSSELNVNALELDDSALYLCASSGGQLDGNTEAFFGQGTRLTVV.

V usage is TRBV6-6 and J usage is TRBJ2-7; TRBD1 agrees at 8 bases. After removal of 6 bases from V and 0 bases from J, the junction contained 10 bases not matched to a gene. The germline V gene has CDR1 MNHNY and CDR2 SVGAGI (reference sequence). The CDR3 contains 16 residues. CDR3 sequence reads: CASRIAGGHSSYEQYF. CDR3 coding DNA: TGTGCCAGCAGAATAGCAGGGGGCCACAGCTCCTACGAGCAGTACTTC.

V gene TRBV4-1 combines with J gene TRBJ2-1, with 7 bases matching TRBD2. This CDR3 has 16 residues. Germline V lookup: CDR1 MGHRA, CDR2 YSYEKL. With 7 bases clipped from V and 4 bases from J, the junction kept 13 bases outside the gene matches. The CDR3 DNA reads TGCGCCAGCACCGGGGTCTTGGCGGGAGCTTACAATGAGCAGTTCTTC. Translated: CASTGVLAGAYNEQFF.

This clone was seen a single time. CDR3 nucleotide sequence: TGTGCCAGCAGCGTAGGGCAGGGTTTGGATGGCTACACCTTC. Amino acids: CASSVGQGLDGYTF. The chain recombines TRBV9 with TRBJ1-2, with D possibly being TRBD1 (5 bases). The CDR3 has 14 residues. V gave up 0 bases and J gave up 6 bases, with 12 bases separating them. Germline V gene sequence: CDR1 SGDLS, CDR2 YYNGEE. The full variable domain, in which reference TRBV9 and TRBJ1-2 provide the parts outside the CDR3, is DSGVTQTPKHLITATGQRVTLRCSPRSGDLSVYWYQQSLDQGLQFLIQYYNGEERAKGNILERFSAQQFPDLHSELNLSSLELGDSALYFCASSVGQGLDGYTFGSGTRLTVV.

The gene calls are TRBV19 and TRBJ1-5; the D is unclear. This CDR3 comprises 16 residues. Germline values: CDR1 LNHDA, CDR2 SQIVND (reference sequence). Trimming removed 6 bases from V and 5 bases from J, with 20 bases in between. The CDR3 DNA is TGTGCCAGTAGCAAGTACGACATTACCCCCGATCAGCCCCAGCATTTT. Translation: CASSKYDITPDQPQHF.

The chain couples TRBV29-1 to TRBJ2-2; the match to TRBD1 covers 10 bases. V gave up 7 bases and J gave up 1 base; unmatched junction bases: 6. CDR1 is SQVTM and CDR2 is ANQGSEA in the germline V gene. The CDR3 spans 15 residues. CDR3 in DNA: TGCAGCGGGAGGACAGGGGGACGGAACACCGGGGAGCTGTTTTTT. This sequence encodes CSGRTGGRNTGELFF.